This TCR beta chain comes out of a study of T cell responses to AZD1222 COVID-19 vaccine. J gave up 3 bases and V 1 base, and 13 bases lay outside the gene matches. The CDR3 has 18 residues. The germline V gene encodes CDR1 SGHVS and CDR2 FQNEAQ. Study observations and caveats: Targets within unmutated variant regions were reportedly found for nearly half of spike-specific TCRs. The study identified only 6 or 7 AZD1222 recipients as seropositive at baseline. CD4 TCRs linked to vaccination spanned spike, dominating at 160-218 and 743-854. Repertoires were obtained solely post-peak T cell response.

This clone was seen a handful of times. Its target is not known. Here immunoSEQ multiplex PCR was the method, and the copy in TCRdb shows in-frame clones only, minus some. This table has about 120,000 clones, about nine tenths appearing once. The chain couples TRBV7-8 to TRBJ2-7; 9 bases map to TRBD2. This receptor was obtained from an adult in good health. Here the sequenced sample was peripheral blood, taken on day 0 of AZD1222 vaccination. In DNA, the CDR3 is TGTGCCAGCAGCTTAGGGGGGGGAAACCTAGCGGGAATCTACGAGCAGTACTTC. It specifies CASSLGGGNLAGIYEQYF. Filled out from reference TRBV7-8 and TRBJ2-7, the complete variable domain reads GAGVSQSPRYKVAKRGQDVALRCDPISGHVSLFWYQQALGQGPEFLTYFQNEAQLDKSGLPSDRFFAERPEGSVSTLKIQRTQQEDSAVYLCASSLGGGNLAGIYEQYFGPGTRLTVT.